This T cell receptor (beta chain) appears in the sequencing data of a study of a mutant IDH1 vaccine in newly diagnosed glioma. Study details: At weeks 1, 3, 5, 7, 11, 15, 19 and 23, patients received a vaccination, eight in all.

A word on this clone: Its antigen is unknown.

As for time point: week 11, during vaccination. Vaccination used 300 ug of mutant IDH1 20-mer peptide per dose, with topical imiquimod. Libraries were prepared by immunoSEQ multiplex PCR; TCRdb keeps only in-frame clonotypes and omits some of them. This sample has around 30,000 clones, with about 90% found just once. This CDR3 spans 14 amino acids. Germline values: CDR1 LGHNA, CDR2 YSLEER. The germline V and J ends were trimmed by 1 base and 11 bases, with 17 bases remaining between them. V is TRBV4-3 and J is TRBJ1-1; D unclear. This specimen was PBMCs, taken from a glioma patient whose treatment included an IDH1 peptide vaccine. The clonotype originates from a man between 18 and 35 years old with glioma. The CDR3 region is CASSQGRTSVGAFF. CDR3 nucleotide sequence: TGCGCCAGCAGCCAAGGGCGGACGTCGGTGGGCGCTTTCTTT.